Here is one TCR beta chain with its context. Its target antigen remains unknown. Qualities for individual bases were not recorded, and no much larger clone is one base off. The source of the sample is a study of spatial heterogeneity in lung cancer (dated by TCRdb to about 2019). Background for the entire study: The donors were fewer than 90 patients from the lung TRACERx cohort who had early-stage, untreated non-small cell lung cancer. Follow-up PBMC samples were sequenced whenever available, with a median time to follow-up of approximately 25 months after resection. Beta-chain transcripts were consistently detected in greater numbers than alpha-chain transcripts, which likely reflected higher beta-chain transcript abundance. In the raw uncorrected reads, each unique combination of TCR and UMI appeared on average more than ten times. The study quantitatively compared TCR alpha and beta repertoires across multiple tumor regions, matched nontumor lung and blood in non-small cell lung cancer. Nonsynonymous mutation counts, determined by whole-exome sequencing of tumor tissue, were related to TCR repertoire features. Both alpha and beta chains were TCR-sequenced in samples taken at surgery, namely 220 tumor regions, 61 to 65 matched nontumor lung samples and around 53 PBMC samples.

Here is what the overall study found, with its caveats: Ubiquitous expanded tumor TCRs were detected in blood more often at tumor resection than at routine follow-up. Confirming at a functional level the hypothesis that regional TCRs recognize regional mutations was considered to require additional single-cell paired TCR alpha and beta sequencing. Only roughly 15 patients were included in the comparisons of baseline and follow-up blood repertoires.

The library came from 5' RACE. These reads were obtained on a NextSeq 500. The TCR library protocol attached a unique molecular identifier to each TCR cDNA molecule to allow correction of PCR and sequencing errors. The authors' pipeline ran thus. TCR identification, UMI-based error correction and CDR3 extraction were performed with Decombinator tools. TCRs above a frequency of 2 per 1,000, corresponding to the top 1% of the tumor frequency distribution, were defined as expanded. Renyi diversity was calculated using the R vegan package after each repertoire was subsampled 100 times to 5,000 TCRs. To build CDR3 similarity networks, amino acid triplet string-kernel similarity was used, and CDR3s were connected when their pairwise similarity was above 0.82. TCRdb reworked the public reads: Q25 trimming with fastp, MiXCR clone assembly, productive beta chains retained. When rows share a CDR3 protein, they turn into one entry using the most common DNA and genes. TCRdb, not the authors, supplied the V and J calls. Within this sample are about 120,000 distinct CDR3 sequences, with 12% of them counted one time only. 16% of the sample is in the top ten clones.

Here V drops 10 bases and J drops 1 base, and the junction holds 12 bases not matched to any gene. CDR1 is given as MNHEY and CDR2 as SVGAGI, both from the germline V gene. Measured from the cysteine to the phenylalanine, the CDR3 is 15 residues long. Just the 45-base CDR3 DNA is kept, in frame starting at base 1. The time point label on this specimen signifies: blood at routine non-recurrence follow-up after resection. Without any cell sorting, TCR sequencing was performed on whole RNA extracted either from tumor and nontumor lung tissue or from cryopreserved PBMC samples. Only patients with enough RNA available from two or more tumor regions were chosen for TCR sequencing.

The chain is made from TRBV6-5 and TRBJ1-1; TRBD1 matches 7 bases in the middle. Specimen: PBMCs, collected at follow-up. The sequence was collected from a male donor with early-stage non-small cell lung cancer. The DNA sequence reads TGTGCCACCGTACCGGGACAGCGACAGAACACTGAAGCTTTCTTT. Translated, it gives CATVPGQRQNTEAFF.